One and the same sample provided the 27 T cell receptor beta chains below, sequenced in a study of OX40 agonist ivuxolimab in advanced cancers. The method was immunoSEQ multiplex PCR; TCRdb's version includes in-frame clones alone and lacks a portion of them. The table records 60,000 to 65,000 clones, about 90% of them present only once. This specimen consisted of CD4+ or CD8+ T cells sorted from blood, obtained in a trial of the OX40 agonist ivuxolimab. Source of these receptors: an adult with an advanced solid tumor such as melanoma, head and neck, liver or kidney cancer.

The chain recombines TRBV14 with TRBJ2-7, with TRBD1 identical over 7 bases. CDR1 and CDR2 (germline): SGHDN, FVKESK. Germline trimming cut 4 bases from V and 6 bases from J; bases unmatched to any gene: 3. This CDR3 spans 12 amino acids. Here the CDR3 reads CASSPDRSEQYF. CDR3 coding DNA: TGTGCCAGCAGCCCGGACAGGTCCGAGCAGTACTTC.

The chain has TRBV19 and TRBJ2-3; tentatively, D is TRBD2 (5 bases). Germline-derived CDR1 and CDR2 are LNHDA and SQIVND (reference sequence). Deletions cut 3 bases from V and 2 bases from J, with 12 bases between. The CDR3 contains 15 residues. CDR3 residues: CASSIWGRDTDTQYF. CDR3 sequence (DNA): TGTGCCAGTAGTATTTGGGGTCGGGACACAGATACGCAGTATTTT.

This clone was found once. In nucleotides, the CDR3 is TGTGCCATCGGGACGACAGGCAGCTATAATTCACCCCTCCACTTT. Amino acid sequence: CAIGTTGSYNSPLHF. The chain combines TRBV10-3 with TRBJ1-6; TRBD1 might be the D (6 bases). The CDR3 spans 15 residues. Trimming stripped 8 bases from V and 3 bases from J, with 14 bases between. Per the germline V gene, CDR1 is ENHRY and CDR2 is SYGVKD.

V and J are TRBV4-1 and TRBJ2-7; D gene unclear. CDR3 length equals 13 residues. Deletions cut 4 bases from V and 7 bases from J, with 14 bases between. Germline V gene data show CDR1 as MGHRA and CDR2 as YSYEKL. Written as DNA, the CDR3 is TGCGCCAGCAGCCTTTTTAGCACGAGGGAGCAGTACTTC. Translation: CASSLFSTREQYF.

CDR3 protein: CASSLDRGRETQYF. The CDR3 DNA follows: TGCGCCAGCAGCTTGGACAGGGGACGGGAGACCCAGTACTTC. The chain recombines TRBV5-1 with TRBJ2-5; 7 bases map to TRBD1. This CDR3 is built from 14 residues. CDR1 is SGHRS, CDR2 YFSETQ, per germline. V shed 0 bases, J shed 5 bases, and the junction held 4 bases outside the gene matches.

V is TRBV12-5 and J is TRBJ2-1; D gene unclear. V lost 1 base, J lost 7 bases, and 11 bases lay in between. This CDR3 has 14 residues. Germline values: CDR1 LGHNT, CDR2 FRNRAP. CDR3 in amino acids: CASGLGVMRNEQFF. CDR3 sequence (DNA): TGTGCTAGTGGTTTGGGTGTGATGCGTAATGAGCAGTTCTTC. Full variable domain (missing parts from reference TRBV12-5 and TRBJ2-1): DARVTQTPRHKVTEMGQEVTMRCQPILGHNTVFWYRQTMMQGLELLAYFRNRAPLDDSGMPKDRFSAEMPDATLATLKIQPSEPRDSAVYFCASGLGVMRNEQFFGPGTRLTVL.

Turning to this clone: Other DNA sequences of this sample code for an identical CDR3. The chain combines TRBV5-6 with TRBJ2-7; no reliable D call. Trimming shortened V by 1 base and J by 3 bases, and 5 bases separated the two germline ends. Germline CDR1 SGHDT, CDR2 YYEEEE. This CDR3 is 12 amino acids long. The CDR3 DNA reads as TGTGCCAGCAGCTTGCTAGGCTACGAGCAGTACTTC. Protein sequence: CASSLLGYEQYF.

The V call is TRBV19, the J call TRBJ1-4; D gene uncertain. Germline V CDR1 and CDR2: LNHDA, SQIVND (reference sequence). The ends were cut back, 5 bases at V and 4 bases at J, with 8 bases in the middle. This CDR3 region has 13 residues. The CDR3 sequence is CASSSTGNEKLFF. In nucleotides, the CDR3 is TGTGCCAGTAGTTCAACGGGTAATGAAAAACTGTTTTTT.

The chain joins TRBV28 to TRBJ2-1; D possibly corresponds to TRBD2 (6 bases). CDR1 is MDHEN, CDR2 SYDVKM, per germline. The CDR3 sequence is 12 residues long. Trimming took 2 bases from V and 10 from J, leaving 9 bases between them. The CDR3 spells CASSLGLPEQFF. Here the CDR3 DNA reads TGTGCCAGCAGTTTAGGACTACCCGAGCAGTTCTTC.

CDR3 protein: CASRDQGVGTGELFF. The CDR3 DNA reads TGCGCCAGCAGAGATCAGGGGGTCGGCACCGGGGAGCTGTTTTTT. This chain links TRBV5-1 with TRBJ2-2, with 7 positions matching TRBD1. This CDR3 has 15 amino acids. J gave up 4 bases and V 5 bases, and 8 bases lay outside the gene matches. Germline loops: CDR1 SGHRS, CDR2 YFSETQ.

This chain uses TRBV19 with TRBJ1-5; 8 bases align to TRBD1. Germline CDR1 reads LNHDA; CDR2 reads SQIVND (reference sequence). CDR3 length equals 13 residues. CDR3 sequence reads: CTPQGAGYQPQHF. CDR3 DNA sequence: TGTACACCGCAGGGGGCAGGGTATCAGCCCCAGCATTTT.

This chain uses TRBV5-8 with TRBJ1-1, with D maybe TRBD1 (5 bases). V lost 4 bases, J lost 4 bases, and 14 bases lay in between. The germline CDR1 and CDR2 sequences are SGHTS and YDEGEE. The CDR3 extends over 14 amino acids. CDR3 in DNA: TGTGCCAGCAGCGGGGGACGGTATGGCACTGAAGCTTTCTTT. Encoded protein: CASSGGRYGTEAFF.

CDR3 coding DNA: TGCGCCAGACCCAAGAACACCGGGGAGCTGTTTTTT. Translation gives CARPKNTGELFF. V and J are TRBV10-1 and TRBJ2-2; D is ambiguous. CDR1 and CDR2 from the germline V gene are WNHNN and SYGVQD (reference sequence). Trimming took off 9 bases at V and 1 base at J, with 6 bases between the two ends. The CDR3 is 12 amino acids.

The table lists this clone with a few counts. The chain joins TRBV7-9 to TRBJ1-4; no reliable D call. Germline V gives CDR1 SEHNR, CDR2 FQNEAQ (reference sequence). This CDR3 has 11 residues. Trimming cost V 10 bases and J 8 bases, with 11 bases left between them. This CDR3 reads CATFAGEKLFF. In nucleotides, the CDR3 is TGTGCCACCTTTGCGGGGGAAAAACTGTTTTTT.

V usage is TRBV9 and J usage is TRBJ2-7; 7 bases map to TRBD2. J lost 7 bases, V lost 6 bases, and 13 bases had no gene match. The CDR3 runs 14 residues. Germline assignment: CDR1 SGDLS and CDR2 YYNGEE. CDR3 DNA: TGTGCCAGCACCCCGAGCGGGACCTCCGGAGAGCAGTACTTC. This encodes CASTPSGTSGEQYF.

The chain uses TRBV30 and TRBJ2-1; 10 bases fit TRBD2. Unmatched junction bases numbered 6, after V lost 1 base and J lost 12 bases. The germline V gene has CDR1 GTSNPN and CDR2 SVGIG (reference sequence). The CDR3 loop spans 13 amino acids. The CDR3 DNA is TGTGCCTGGAGTGGGACTAGCGGAGCCGGGCAGTTCTTC. Translation gives CAWSGTSGAGQFF.

The chain combines TRBV6-5 with TRBJ2-7; D is undetermined. The CDR3 runs to 12 residues. V shed 5 bases and J shed 5 bases, with 10 bases lying between them. Germline loops: CDR1 MNHEY, CDR2 SVGAGI. Here the CDR3 DNA reads TGTGCCAGCAGTCAACGTAGGGACGAGCAGTACTTC. Encoded protein: CASSQRRDEQYF.

V and J are TRBV27 and TRBJ2-7, with a possible D match to TRBD2 (6 bases). Per the germline V gene, CDR1 is MNHEY and CDR2 is SMNVEV (reference sequence). This CDR3 contains 12 residues. Trimming cost V 6 bases and J 7 bases, with 13 bases left between them. CDR3 nucleotides: TGTGCCAGCAGCACTACAGGAGGGGAGCAGTACTTC. Translated, it gives CASSTTGGEQYF.

This chain links TRBV6-1 with TRBJ1-5; 8 bases are a match to TRBD1. Germline CDR1 and CDR2: MNHNS and SASEGT. V gave up 2 bases and J gave up 7 bases; unmatched junction bases: 7. The CDR3 is 15 residues long. The CDR3 DNA reads as TGTGCCAGCAGTGAACGGGACAGGTGGTACCAGCCCCAGCATTTT. This gives the protein CASSERDRWYQPQHF.

This chain uses TRBV7-2 with TRBJ2-7; the D gene is possibly TRBD2 (6 bases). The CDR3 covers 12 residues. Trimming shortened V by 5 bases and J by 6 bases, and 11 bases separated the two germline ends. Germline V gene sequence: CDR1 SGHTA, CDR2 FQGNSA. CDR3 region: CASSPRLGEQYF. CDR3 coding DNA: TGTGCCAGCAGCCCCCGACTAGGCGAGCAGTACTTC.

The V and J genes are TRBV28 and TRBJ1-3; D gene uncertain. With 2 bases removed from V and 3 bases from J, the gap between germline ends came to 11 bases. The CDR3 covers 15 residues. Germline V gene data show CDR1 as MDHEN and CDR2 as SYDVKM. CDR3 nucleotide sequence: TGTGCCAGCAGTTTAGGGGTCCCCGGTGGAAACACCATATATTTT. Translation: CASSLGVPGGNTIYF. The full variable domain, with the rest looked up from reference TRBV28 and TRBJ1-3, is DVKVTQSSRYLVKRTGEKVFLECVQDMDHENMFWYRQDPGLGLRLIYFSYDVKMKEKGDIPEGYSVSREKKERFSLILESASTNQTSMYLCASSLGVPGGNTIYFGEGSWLTVV.

The chain carries TRBV6-5 and TRBJ1-2; perhaps TRBD1 as D (5 bases). The CDR3 runs 12 residues. Germline CDR1 and CDR2: MNHEY and SVGAGI. V was pared by 6 bases and J by 5 bases, with 10 bases between. CDR3 residues: CASSDSGYGYTF. The CDR3 DNA reads as TGTGCCAGCAGCGACAGTGGTTATGGCTACACCTTC.

The chain has TRBV5-4 and TRBJ2-7, with 8 nucleotides matching TRBD2. The CDR3 runs 14 residues. Looked up from germline, CDR1 is SGHNT and CDR2 is YYREEE (reference sequence). V lost 4 bases, J lost 0 bases, and 3 bases stayed unmatched. The CDR3, as DNA: TGTGCCAGCAGCCAGAGCGGGAGCTCCTACGAGCAGTACTTC. Translation gives CASSQSGSSYEQYF. Together with reference TRBV5-4 and TRBJ2-7, the CDR3 gives the full variable domain: ETGVTQSPTHLIKTRGQQVTLRCSSQSGHNTVSWYQQALGQGPQFIFQYYREEENGRGNFPPRFSGLQFPNYSSELNVNALELDDSALYLCASSQSGSSYEQYFGPGTRLTVT.

The rearrangement uses TRBV2 and TRBJ1-5; perhaps TRBD1 as D (6 bases). Looked up from germline, CDR1 is SNHLY and CDR2 is FYNNEI. The CDR3 spans 15 residues. Between the trimmed V and J ends, which lost 6 bases and 0 bases, there was a span of 12 bases. The CDR3 DNA reads TGTGCCAGCAGCCAGGGGACTTATAGCAATCAGCCCCAGCATTTT. Encoded protein: CASSQGTYSNQPQHF.

This chain joins TRBV27 and TRBJ2-3; TRBD2 aligns across 7 bases. J gave up 7 bases and V 6 bases, and 10 bases lay outside the gene matches. This CDR3 has 14 residues. Looked up from germline, CDR1 is MNHEY and CDR2 is SMNVEV (reference sequence). The DNA of the CDR3 is TGTGCCAGCAGCCGTGCTGGGGGGGATAATACGCAGTATTTT. Protein: CASSRAGGDNTQYF.

This clone was seen just once. The chain uses TRBV7-3 and TRBJ2-3; D unresolved. Trimming removed 1 base at V and 1 base at J, with 9 bases between. The CDR3 runs to 15 residues. Germline V CDR1 and CDR2: SGHTA, FQGTGA. The CDR3 DNA reads TGTGCCAGCAGCTTAAATCCGGCACGCACAGATACGCAGTATTTT. Amino acid sequence: CASSLNPARTDTQYF.

The chain couples TRBV7-3 to TRBJ2-2; 8 nucleotides agree with TRBD2. V lost 5 bases, J lost 7 bases, and 9 bases stayed unmatched. Germline loops: CDR1 SGHTA, CDR2 FQGTGA. This CDR3 contains 15 residues. The CDR3 region has the DNA TGTGCCAGCAGCCTAAGATCGGGACTAGGCGGGGAGCTGTTTTTT. Encoded protein: CASSLRSGLGGELFF. Using reference TRBV7-3 and TRBJ2-2 for the parts outside the CDR3, the full variable domain is GAGVSQTPSNKVTEKGKYVELRCDPISGHTALYWYRQSLGQGPEFLIYFQGTGAADDSGLPNDRFFAVRPEGSVSTLKIQRTERGDSAVYLCASSLRSGLGGELFFGEGSRLTVL.